This entry concerns a single T cell receptor beta chain. This clone was picked up one time. No cognate antigen has been identified for it. Nothing much larger sits one base from this clone, and base qualities are not available. The sample originates from a study of cytomegalovirus exposure and HLA in healthy donors (dated by TCRdb to 2016 to 2017). Regarding the complete study: An earlier analysis of roughly 500 of the donors reported about 250 Gb of sequence data and 117 million unique TCR beta sequences from around 200 million T cells. An early release that covered roughly 600 HLA-typed donors contained about 300 gigabases of sequencing data and about 84 million unique TCR sequences. Of the roughly 400 genotyped donors, 75% to 85% were placed in the genetic ancestry cluster associated with self-reported Caucasian donors. The aim of the study was to test whether cataloging public T cell receptors could identify signatures of past pathogen exposure. The study used immunosequencing to profile the T cell repertoires of 600 to 850 subjects and linked those repertoires to cytomegalovirus serostatus. In addition to the first cohort of around 670 subjects, a separate validation cohort of 120 different subjects was used. High-throughput TCR immunosequencing, statistical association of individual TCRs with disease status, and machine learning were combined to predict cytomegalovirus infection status. A later analysis re-examined previously published TCR beta repertoires from 600 to 700 donors and added high-resolution HLA genotyping to investigate patterns of TCR occurrence. Rather than using new phenotypic data, the later analysis identified candidate immune exposures from TCR beta sequences and from how often those sequences occurred across donors. In an earlier analysis of roughly 600 of the donors, high-throughput TCR beta sequencing was used to judge whether each TCR beta V gene segment behaved as functional or pseudogenic. Donor age, sex, ethnicity and CMV serostatus were collected together with the repertoire data. A later genetic analysis used genome-wide SNP genotypes for about 55% of the 666 donors, treating that subset as a discovery cohort. Every discovery cohort repertoire had been produced on one sequencing platform. HLA typing included class I and class II loci at four-digit resolution. Typing coverage differed by locus: A, B, C, DRB1 and DQB1 were typed in roughly 620-630 donors, DQA1 in about 560, DPA1 in 606, and DPB1 in 400 to 490. Roughly five DR-DQ haplotypes were treated as single units for association and clustering because of strong linkage in the cohort. Among some 400 genotyped donors of the cohort, an average of approximately 240,000 unique TCR beta nucleotide sequences was sequenced per donor, of which about 19% were non-productive.

Overall results and qualifications from the work: When HLA alleles, especially DR and DQ, strongly co-occurred, attributing TCR associations to individual alleles was difficult. Across donors, most TCR sequences were observed very rarely, whereas some public TCRs were present in many individuals. The cohort was sequenced for TCR beta chains only, and without alpha or paired-chain data the features that could be detected were limited. The authors suggested that the approach could potentially be generalized to other disease states and immunological phenotypes. A later genetic analysis reported fewer N-insertions in productive TCRs among donors in an Asian-associated ancestry cluster than the roughly 690-donor mean. Because HLA typing was unavailable for some donors at each locus, only the typed subset was used in association tests. Linkage disequilibrium might explain the correlated functional status among segregating V segments, but an unknown experimental factor could not be ruled out. The study listed 164 TCR beta chains as associated with cytomegalovirus. Because the 87-base-pair reads could not distinguish some IMGT-functional V segments, including TRBV6-2 and TRBV6-3, those segments were excluded. A further reported finding was that TCR beta sequences accurately predicted the HLA-A and HLA-B alleles for most subjects in the first cohort. A cluster of highly shared sequence variants was judged likely to represent a technical artifact of the sequencing pipeline. Specific HLA alleles were associated with around 18,000 TCR beta sequences at a false discovery rate of 0.05 in a later analysis. Presence/absence analyses assumed roughly uniform sequencing depth across donors, an assumption that may not hold. In vitro tests confirmed that a few of the cytomegalovirus-associated TCR beta chains recognize cytomegalovirus antigens. A later analysis found that TCR association rates varied across HLA loci, with DRB1 alleles showing the most associated TCRs and HLA-C alleles the fewest. Compared with equally common non-associated chains, HLA-associated TCR beta chains in a later analysis were more clonally expanded and had lower generation probabilities. Some 15 rarely observed V segments, including chromosome 9 orphons, were excluded from the earlier analysis of about 500 of the donors because counts were too low. A later genetic analysis associated a missense DCLRE1C variant with V-gene and J-gene trimming of TCR beta chains, and an independent cohort replicated the association. In an earlier analysis of under 600 of the donors, most TCR beta V segments were observed in productive rearrangements about 90% or about 30% of the time, broadly matching IMGT annotations. In both the original and validation cohorts, the classifier was reported to diagnose cytomegalovirus status with high specificity and sensitivity. For the cohort, immune exposure information was limited to CMV serostatus. According to a later analysis, parvovirus B19, influenza, CMV and Epstein-Barr virus appeared linked to several top co-occurrence clusters. In a later analysis, most CMV-associated TCR beta chains were found to appear HLA-restricted, with HLA associations seemingly driven largely by CMV exposure.

Trimming leaves V shorter by 3 bases and J shorter by 1 base, with the junction holding 16 bases beyond the gene matches. Taken from the germline V gene, the CDR1 and CDR2 loops are MDHEN and SYDVKM. Reading from cysteine to phenylalanine, the CDR3 counts 20 amino acids. Here the CDR3 DNA is all that survives: 60 bases in frame from base 1. Libraries came from the immunoSEQ multiplex PCR assay. For the multiplex PCR, a mixture combining 60 forward primers for TCR Vbeta segments and 13 reverse primers for TCR Jbeta segments was used. A multiplex PCR assay on genomic DNA amplified the CDR3 region of rearranged TCR beta genes. Amplified TCR beta libraries were sequenced as 87-base-pair reads on the Illumina HiSeq System. The authors' analysis ran thus. A later analysis counted about 82 million unique TCR beta chains across the 700 or so repertoires, and some 11 million of these chains were shared by at least two donors. To remove PCR and sequencing errors, raw reads were error-corrected and collapsed into unique sequences using a nearest-neighbor algorithm that merged closely related sequences. Alignment of CDR3 sequences to IMGT reference sequences was used to assign V, D and J gene segments. For a sequence to be retained, a match of at least six nucleotides was required to both a V gene segment and a J gene segment. A rearrangement counted as productive if the CDR3 had no stop codons and remained in frame with V and J, and every other rearrangement counted as non-productive. CDR3 was defined according to IMGT convention as the region running from the second conserved V-encoded cysteine to the conserved J-encoded phenylalanine. The earlier analysis of around 640 of the donors excluded sequences that lacked an unambiguous match to a single V gene segment. In an earlier analysis of roughly 600 of the donors, a V segment was called functional when productive rearrangements were above 56.7%, and segregating when the standard deviation between donors exceeded 5%. A statistical classification framework was developed to diagnose cytomegalovirus status using the catalog of TCR beta chain sequences. A later analysis assigned V and J genes by comparing TCR nucleotide sequences with IMGT/GENE-DB human TR gene sequences. A later analysis assigned CDR3 sequences and most-parsimonious VDJ recombination scenarios with the TCRdist pipeline. In a later analysis, every TCR beta chain was defined by the combination of its CDR3 amino acid sequence and its V-gene family, and reads without a unique V-gene family were dropped. A later analysis removed several hundred highly shared, low-generation-probability nucleotide sequences to deal with suspected cross-contamination and a sequencing artifact. For each public chain, a later analysis derived a clonal expansion index from normalized ranks of inferred template counts within each repertoire. In a later analysis, generation probabilities were computed with a VDJ recombination model fitted to out-of-frame rearrangements, and the resulting probabilities were checked against IGoR. Hypergeometric tests were used in a later analysis to score TCR-TCR, TCR-HLA and TCR-CMV co-occurrence, with a repertoire-size bias correction applied to the TCR pairs. In a later analysis, false discovery rates were estimated by permuting HLA or CMV assignments 20 times. In a later analysis, co-occurring TCRs were grouped using DBSCAN, with TCRdist sequence similarity added in when clustering inside HLA-allele-positive subsets. Repertoires with fewer than 30,000 or more than 120,000 public chains were left out of co-occurrence clustering, as were about 5 repertoires with anomalous nucleotide sharing. Entries here come from immuneACCESS through TCRdb and include only in-frame sequences with V and J called. Some clones fail to appear in such tables; in the studies checked, an unresolved V gene covers under half of the shortfall, and the cause of the remainder is unknown. V, J and clone size are taken as reported in that table, and D and trimming were inferred from the DNA itself. The sample table holds 100,000 to 150,000 clones, of which around three quarters were seen once. The ten biggest clones cover 4.5% to 5.5% of the sample.

In total, 600 or so healthy bone marrow donors made up the cohort. At the time of sampling, all cohort members were nominally healthy, though unrecorded immune exposures were likely present. The donor was CMV seronegative and belonged to the group of 352 seronegative cohort members. Each donor provided a peripheral blood sample, and peripheral blood mononuclear cells were used for TCR beta sequencing. Genomic DNA extraction from the blood cell samples was performed with the Qiagen DNeasy Blood Extraction Kit. The TCR originated in a man aged 30 to 39 in good health and CMV-seronegative. What was sequenced was PBMCs. The chain couples TRBV28 to TRBJ2-7, with 12 middle bases fitting TRBD2. The base sequence is TGTGCCAGCAGTTTTCTGGCGGGGCCTAGCGGGAGGGCCGATTCCTACGAGCAGTACTTC. This encodes CASSFLAGPSGRADSYEQYF.